Listed here are 16 T cell receptor beta chains from one sample, sequenced in a study of CD8+ T cells in alopecia areata. As the sequencing template, cDNA was produced by extracting RNA and reverse transcribing it. Assay: immunoSEQ multiplex PCR; the TCRdb copy retains only in-frame clones and omits some. The table records roughly 180,000 clones, less than 70% of them present only once. Treatment meaning: oral pan-JAK inhibitor, 5-10 mg twice daily. This sample comprised CD8+ T cells sorted from blood, obtained at week 24, from a patient treated with tofacitinib. The receptors come from a human donor with alopecia areata.

This chain joins TRBV7-2 and TRBJ1-1; D may be TRBD1 (6 bases). V lost 5 bases and J lost 1, with 17 bases in between. This CDR3 has 16 residues. CDR1 is SGHTA, CDR2 FQGNSA, per germline. CDR3 sequence (DNA): TGTGCCAGCAGCCCACCCCGGCTGGGGGCGAACACTGAAGCTTTCTTT. This encodes CASSPPRLGANTEAFF.

V usage is TRBV7-9 and J usage is TRBJ1-1, with D tentatively TRBD1 (6 bases). V shed 5 bases and J shed 1 base, with 17 bases lying between them. The CDR3 is 16 residues long. Germline lookup yields CDR1 SEHNR and CDR2 FQNEAQ (reference sequence). The DNA for the CDR3 is TGTGCCAGCAGCCAGAAACAGGGTCCGAAGAACACTGAAGCTTTCTTT. It translates to CASSQKQGPKNTEAFF.

The chain uses TRBV30 and TRBJ1-1, with unresolved D. The CDR3 is made up of 12 amino acids. The germline CDR1 and CDR2 sequences are GTSNPN and SVGIG (reference sequence). The V and J ends lost 3 bases and 7 bases respectively, with 12 bases between them. CDR3 in amino acids: CAWSPTDNEAFF. CDR3 sequence (DNA): TGTGCCTGGAGCCCGACCGATAATGAAGCTTTCTTT. The full variable domain, with the rest looked up from reference TRBV30 and TRBJ1-1, is SQTIHQWPATLVQPVGSPLSLECTVEGTSNPNLYWYRQAAGRGLQLLFYSVGIGQISSEVPQNLSASRPQDRQFILSSKKLLLSDSGFYLCAWSPTDNEAFFGQGTRLTVV.

This clone occurred a few times. The J gene is TRBJ2-7, the V gene TRBV7-9, with D unclear. CDR1 SEHNR and CDR2 FQNEAQ come from the germline V gene (reference sequence). The CDR3 is made up of 12 amino acids. V shed 3 bases and J shed 6 bases, with 9 bases lying between them. The CDR3 region is CASSLGVPEQYF. DNA for the CDR3: TGTGCCAGCAGCTTGGGTGTCCCCGAGCAGTACTTC.

The chain uses TRBV30 and TRBJ1-1; D is undetermined. CDR3 length equals 13 residues. Germline V CDR1 and CDR2: GTSNPN, SVGIG (reference sequence). V lost 0 bases, J lost 5 bases, and 10 bases lay in between. The CDR3 nucleotides read TGTGCCTGGAGTGTTTTGTCGGGGACTGAAGCTTTCTTT. It yields the protein CAWSVLSGTEAFF.

This sequence joins TRBV7-6 and TRBJ2-1; weak D call: TRBD1 (6 bases). The CDR3 spans 15 residues. Trimming left V 2 bases short and J 0 bases short, with 8 bases between. Per germline, CDR1 SGHVS and CDR2 FNYEAQ. CDR3 coding DNA: TGTGCCAGCAGCTTATCGGACAGCTCCTACAATGAGCAGTTCTTC. Translated: CASSLSDSSYNEQFF.

A single count supports this clone. The rearrangement joins TRBV5-6 to TRBJ2-2, with 11 positions matching TRBD2. Trimming at V came to 0 bases and at J to 4 bases, leaving 2 bases not matched to a gene. CDR1 is SGHDT, CDR2 YYEEEE, per germline. This CDR3 is 16 amino acids long. The CDR3, as DNA: TGTGCCAGCAGCTTGGCACTAGCGGGGGCCACCGGGGAGCTGTTTTTT. Residues: CASSLALAGATGELFF.

This clone turned up a few times. The V and J genes are TRBV4-3 and TRBJ2-1, with D unresolved. CDR1 LGHNA and CDR2 YSLEER come from the germline V gene. The CDR3 has 15 amino acids. The germline V and J ends were trimmed by 1 base and 6 bases, with 13 bases remaining between them. DNA of the CDR3: TGCGCCAGCAGCCAAGCCCCCTTGGTTTTCAATGAGCAGTTCTTC. Translation gives CASSQAPLVFNEQFF.

The genes are TRBV29-1 and TRBJ1-2; D is undetermined. This CDR3 has 14 residues. Trimming shortened V by 3 bases and J by 5 bases, and 16 bases separated the two germline ends. The germline V gene encodes CDR1 SQVTM and CDR2 ANQGSEA. As DNA, the CDR3 is TGCAGCGTTGACTCCGACACGGATGTGTATGGCTACACCTTC. This translates into CSVDSDTDVYGYTF.

The chain couples TRBV4-1 to TRBJ1-2; no reliable D call. Germline V gives CDR1 MGHRA, CDR2 YSYEKL. The V end lost 2 bases, the J end lost 4 bases, and 11 bases lay between the germline ends. CDR3 size: 14 residues. CDR3 sequence (DNA): TGCGCCAGCAGCCAATCGGATCTGGGCTATGGCTACACCTTC. As protein: CASSQSDLGYGYTF.

This sequence joins TRBV29-1 and TRBJ2-3, with D perhaps TRBD2 (5 bases). Germline V gives CDR1 SQVTM, CDR2 ANQGSEA. This CDR3 spans 17 amino acids. V lost 7 bases, J lost 0 bases, and 23 bases lay in between. CDR3 DNA sequence: TGCAGCGGACTCCCTTTGGCCGGCAGGACTAGCACAGATACGCAGTATTTT. Its protein product is CSGLPLAGRTSTDTQYF.

This chain joins TRBV30 and TRBJ1-1; D ambiguous. CDR1 and CDR2 (germline): GTSNPN, SVGIG (reference sequence). The CDR3 is 13 amino acids. The V end was cut by 0 bases, the J end by 0 bases, with 5 bases between. The CDR3 spells CAWSVLVNTEAFF. Written as DNA, the CDR3 is TGTGCCTGGAGTGTACTGGTGAACACTGAAGCTTTCTTT.

The V and J genes are TRBV4-3 and TRBJ2-7, with D unclear. Germline V gene sequence: CDR1 LGHNA, CDR2 YSLEER. This CDR3 is 14 amino acids long. Trimming stripped 2 bases from V and 0 bases from J, with 8 bases between. The DNA for the CDR3 is TGCGCCAGCAGCCAACTGGCCAACTCCTACGAGCAGTACTTC. This sequence encodes CASSQLANSYEQYF.

V is TRBV9 and J is TRBJ1-2, with 7 bases aligning to TRBD1. Trimming took 4 bases from V and 1 from J; bases not matched to a gene: 7. CDR1 and CDR2 (germline): SGDLS, YYNGEE. The CDR3 loop spans 15 amino acids. The CDR3 DNA sequence: TGTGCCAGCAGCCCCCGGGGGACAGATAACTATGGCTACACCTTC. Its translation is CASSPRGTDNYGYTF.

This clone was detected a few times. The chain carries TRBV29-1 and TRBJ1-2; D is unresolved. Per the germline V gene, CDR1 is SQVTM and CDR2 is ANQGSEA. CDR3 length: 15 amino acids. V was trimmed by 2 bases and J by 4 bases, leaving 17 bases between them. The CDR3 sequence is CSVELLLDGSYGYTF. CDR3 nucleotides: TGCAGCGTTGAATTACTCCTGGACGGAAGCTATGGCTACACCTTC.

This clone was counted a few times. This sequence joins TRBV4-1 and TRBJ2-3; 8 bases are a match to TRBD1. With V trimmed by 4 bases and J by 4 bases, 7 bases remained unmatched. The CDR3 contains 15 residues. The V gene's germline CDR1 is MGHRA and CDR2 YSYEKL. DNA of the CDR3: TGCGCCAGCAGCCCAGGACAGGGTCGGGCAGATACGCAGTATTTT. Protein product: CASSPGQGRADTQYF.